The clone carrying this T cell receptor (beta chain) occurred a few times. Antigen specificity is unknown. A sample-barcoded 5' primer and a J-beta primer mix were used in a second PCR of roughly 7 to 11 cycles. TCRdb re-derived calls from the 5' RACE reads in MiXCR, one entry per CDR3 protein. Of a few hundred thousand distinct CDR3 sequences in the sample, 27% are singletons; the top ten hold about 18%. Germline V lookup: CDR1 SGHTA, CDR2 FQGTGA. Trimming at V came to 3 bases and at J to 4 bases, leaving 8 bases not matched to a gene. This CDR3 has 15 amino acids. This specimen comes from a study of blood T cells in healthy people across ages. In the study overall: Roughly one uniquely barcoded beta molecule per two T cells was captured.

Whole-study findings and limits: Among T cells, TCR beta diversity per million cells dropped roughly linearly as age rose.

Sequencing was performed on blood. The sequence was collected from a woman aged 70-85 years in good health. This sequence joins TRBV7-3 and TRBJ1-1; 7 bases are shared with TRBD1. The CDR3 sequence: CASSFQKGGITEAFF. The DNA of the CDR3 is TGTGCCAGCAGCTTCCAGAAAGGGGGCATCACTGAAGCTTTCTTT.